One and the same sample provided the 12 T cell receptor beta chains below, sequenced in a study of somatic mutations in cytotoxic T cells in rheumatoid arthritis. Data came from immunoSEQ multiplex PCR; TCRdb stores just in-frame clones and leaves some out. The sample carries roughly 2,200 clones, about 85% recorded once. The sequenced sample consisted of CD8+ T cells sorted from blood. The receptor set was obtained from a woman between 65 and 79 years old with rheumatoid arthritis.

This chain joins TRBV19 and TRBJ2-2; D is undetermined. This CDR3 contains 15 residues. Trimming took off 0 bases at V and 2 bases at J, with 7 bases between the two ends. From germline, CDR1 is LNHDA and CDR2 SQIVND (reference sequence). The CDR3 region has the DNA TGTGCCAGTAGTATAGAGAGGCCAAACACCGGGGAGCTGTTTTTT. Amino acids: CASSIERPNTGELFF.

This rearrangement joins TRBV13 to TRBJ2-2; D is perhaps TRBD1 (6 bases). Trimming removed 5 bases at V and 6 bases at J, with 13 bases between. The CDR3 totals 14 residues. The V gene's germline CDR1 is PRHDT and CDR2 FYEKMQ (reference sequence). In DNA, the CDR3 is TGTGCCAGCAGCCCACAGGGTAGAGCCGGGGAGCTGTTTTTT. This encodes CASSPQGRAGELFF.

V is TRBV19 and J is TRBJ1-5; D unclear. This CDR3 is built from 15 residues. Between the trimmed V and J ends, which lost 5 bases and 0 bases, there was a span of 11 bases. CDR1 is LNHDA, CDR2 SQIVND, per germline (reference sequence). This chain's CDR3 is CASSLGVLSNQPQHF. The CDR3 DNA sequence: TGTGCCAGTAGTCTCGGGGTCCTTAGCAATCAGCCCCAGCATTTT.

The chain is built from TRBV21-1 and TRBJ2-1; the table assigns TRBD2, which was not confirmed against the DNA. TRBV21-1 is designated a pseudogene. CDR3 length: 18 amino acids. CDR3 DNA: TGTGCCAGCAGCAAAACCAGGACTAGCGGGAGGTCCTACAATGAGCAGTTCTTC. This gives the protein CASSKTRTSGRSYNEQFF.

The rearrangement uses TRBV27 and TRBJ2-7, with TRBD2 matching over 10 bases. V shed 6 bases, J shed 2 bases, and the junction held 4 bases outside the gene matches. This CDR3 spans 14 amino acids. Per the germline V gene, CDR1 is MNHEY and CDR2 is SMNVEV (reference sequence). CDR3 in amino acids: CASRSGGGTYEQYF. The CDR3 DNA follows: TGTGCCAGCAGAAGCGGGGGGGGTACCTACGAGCAGTACTTC.

The chain is built from TRBV21-1 and TRBJ2-2; the table assigns TRBD1, which was not confirmed against the DNA. TRBV21-1 is given as a pseudogene. This CDR3 comprises 15 residues. The CDR3 reads CALDFHRVGTGELFF. CDR3 DNA sequence: TGTGCCCTCGACTTTCACAGGGTAGGGACCGGGGAGCTGTTTTTT.

In DNA form, the CDR3 reads TGTGCCAGCAGTACCTCCGGGGGGGGTGGCTACACCTTC. Translating gives CASSTSGGGGYTF. The chain joins TRBV6-5 to TRBJ1-2, with D perhaps matching TRBD1 (5 bases). The V gene lost 5 bases and the J gene lost 7 bases, with 14 bases spanning the gap. The CDR3 contains 13 residues. Germline V gives CDR1 MNHEY, CDR2 SVGAGI.

This sequence joins TRBV19 and TRBJ2-1, with TRBD1 matching over 7 bases. The CDR3 runs to 14 residues. In germline, CDR1 is LNHDA, CDR2 SQIVND (reference sequence). J was trimmed by 5 bases and V by 5 bases; bases with no gene match: 6. This CDR3 is CASSLGTAHNEQFF. The CDR3 DNA reads as TGTGCCAGTAGTCTAGGGACAGCTCACAATGAGCAGTTCTTC.

This rearrangement joins TRBV11-2 to TRBJ2-5, with 8 bases lining up with TRBD2. The CDR3 length is 15 residues. With 5 bases clipped from V and 5 bases from J, the junction kept 10 bases outside the gene matches. Germline V CDR1 and CDR2: SGHAT, FQNNGV. The CDR3 DNA follows: TGTGCCAGCAGCCTATCAGCGGGAGCATATGAGACCCAGTACTTC. Amino acids: CASSLSAGAYETQYF. The full variable domain, with the rest looked up from reference TRBV11-2 and TRBJ2-5, is EAGVAQSPRYKIIEKRQSVAFWCNPISGHATLYWYQQILGQGPKLLIQFQNNGVVDDSQLPKDRFSAERLKGVDSTLKIQPAKLEDSAVYLCASSLSAGAYETQYFGPGTRLLVL.

The rearrangement uses TRBV4-1 and TRBJ2-1; a weak D match, TRBD2 (5 bases). V was clipped by 5 bases and J by 0 bases, with 23 bases between them. Germline V CDR1 and CDR2: MGHRA, YSYEKL. The CDR3 spans 19 residues. The CDR3, as DNA: TGCGCCAGCAGCGAACAGACCCCCGCGGGTCTGAGCTCCTACAATGAGCAGTTCTTC. It codes for CASSEQTPAGLSSYNEQFF.

V and J are TRBV5-4 and TRBJ1-1, with 7 bases aligning to TRBD1. Germline-derived CDR1 and CDR2 are SGHNT and YYREEE (reference sequence). With 3 bases clipped from V and 6 bases from J, the junction kept 5 bases outside the gene matches. The CDR3 runs 13 residues. The CDR3 here is CASSSDRDPEAFF. In nucleotides, the CDR3 is TGTGCCAGCAGCTCCGACAGGGACCCTGAAGCTTTCTTT.

This clone turned up a few times. The V and J genes are TRBV29-1 and TRBJ2-1; a possible D gene is TRBD1 (5 bases). Germline assignment: CDR1 SQVTM and CDR2 ANQGSEA. V shed 7 bases and J shed 2 bases, with 12 bases lying between them. The CDR3 is made up of 13 amino acids. For the CDR3, the DNA is TGCAGCGCATTGACAGCAACCTACAATGAGCAGTTCTTC. Encoded protein: CSALTATYNEQFF.